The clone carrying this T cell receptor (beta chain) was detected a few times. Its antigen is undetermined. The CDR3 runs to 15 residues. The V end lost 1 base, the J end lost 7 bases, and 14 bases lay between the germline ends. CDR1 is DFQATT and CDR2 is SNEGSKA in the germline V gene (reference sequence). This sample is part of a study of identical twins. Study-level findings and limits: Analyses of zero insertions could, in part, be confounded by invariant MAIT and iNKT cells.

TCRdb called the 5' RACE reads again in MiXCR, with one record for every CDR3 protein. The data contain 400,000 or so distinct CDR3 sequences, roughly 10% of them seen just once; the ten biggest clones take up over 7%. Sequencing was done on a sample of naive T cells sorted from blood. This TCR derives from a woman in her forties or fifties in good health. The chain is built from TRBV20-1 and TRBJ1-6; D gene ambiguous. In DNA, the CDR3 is TGCAGTGCTAGAGCCGAACCAGACTGGAATTCACCCCTCCACTTT. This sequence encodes CSARAEPDWNSPLHF.